The rows below give T cell receptor beta chains drawn from one sample of a study of shared clonotypes between healthy human individuals. TCRdb keeps only in-frame clones here, not all; method: immunoSEQ multiplex PCR. The sample carries millions of clones, approximately 92% recorded once. Material for sequencing was naive CD4+ T cells sorted from blood. Source of these receptors: a man aged 18 to 29 in good health. CDR3s include the opening cysteine and the closing phenylalanine or tryptophan. The order of the fields is J gene, clone size, D gene, V gene, CDR3 protein, CDR3 DNA. The D gene is left open where the match is weak. Clone size appears in some rows only: once, few, many, or a class for an expanded clone.

j_call: TRBJ2-1
clone_size: .
d_call: TRBD2
v_call: TRBV19
cdr3_aa: CASSGGTSGRGEQFF
cdr3_nt: TGTGCCAGTAGTGGGGGGACTAGCGGGAGAGGCGAGCAGTTCTTC

j_call: TRBJ2-7
clone_size: .
d_call: .
v_call: TRBV15
cdr3_aa: CATSRDRGSYEQYF
cdr3_nt: TGTGCCACCAGCAGAGATCGGGGCTCCTACGAGCAGTACTTC

j_call: TRBJ2-3
clone_size: .
d_call: TRBD1
v_call: TRBV14
cdr3_aa: CASSLQGADTQYF
cdr3_nt: TGTGCCAGCAGCCTTCAGGGGGCAGATACGCAGTATTTT

j_call: TRBJ2-5
clone_size: .
d_call: TRBD2
v_call: TRBV5-4
cdr3_aa: CASSWGQGGTSGLPTQYF
cdr3_nt: TGTGCCAGCAGCTGGGGACAGGGAGGGACTAGCGGCCTTCCGACCCAGTACTTC

j_call: TRBJ2-7
clone_size: .
d_call: .
v_call: TRBV19
cdr3_aa: CASRGLGGREQYF
cdr3_nt: TGTGCCAGTAGAGGACTAGGGGGACGCGAGCAGTACTTC

j_call: TRBJ1-5
clone_size: .
d_call: .
v_call: TRBV28
cdr3_aa: CASSPSDRSNQPQHF
cdr3_nt: TGTGCCAGCAGTCCCTCTGACAGGAGCAATCAGCCCCAGCATTTT

j_call: TRBJ2-2
clone_size: .
d_call: TRBD2
v_call: TRBV18
cdr3_aa: CASSPPGLAGVAGELFF
cdr3_nt: TGTGCCAGCTCACCACCGGGGCTAGCGGGAGTTGCCGGGGAGCTGTTTTTT

j_call: TRBJ2-1
clone_size: .
d_call: TRBD2
v_call: TRBV6-6
cdr3_aa: CATGESGGNNEQFF
cdr3_nt: TGTGCCACCGGGGAGAGCGGGGGGAACAATGAGCAGTTCTTC

j_call: TRBJ2-3
clone_size: .
d_call: TRBD1
v_call: TRBV7-2
cdr3_aa: CASSWWTGSVDTQYF
cdr3_nt: TGTGCCAGCAGCTGGTGGACAGGGTCAGTAGATACGCAGTATTTT

j_call: TRBJ2-3
clone_size: .
d_call: TRBD2
v_call: TRBV10-1
cdr3_aa: CASSESRREARDTQYF
cdr3_nt: TGCGCCAGCAGTGAGTCTCGACGGGAGGCCAGAGATACGCAGTATTTT

j_call: TRBJ1-2
clone_size: .
d_call: .
v_call: TRBV9
cdr3_aa: CASSVVGQTITF
cdr3_nt: TGTGCCAGCAGCGTAGTTGGCCAGACTATAACCTTC

j_call: TRBJ2-7
clone_size: .
d_call: .
v_call: TRBV28
cdr3_aa: CASVGNLYEQYF
cdr3_nt: TGTGCCAGCGTGGGAAACCTTTACGAGCAGTACTTC

j_call: TRBJ2-3
clone_size: once
d_call: TRBD2
v_call: TRBV5-4
cdr3_aa: CASSSGLAGYTDTQYF
cdr3_nt: TGTGCCAGCAGCTCTGGACTAGCGGGGTACACAGATACGCAGTATTTT

j_call: TRBJ2-1
clone_size: .
d_call: TRBD1
v_call: TRBV28
cdr3_aa: CASSSFGTGGSNEQFF
cdr3_nt: TGTGCCAGCAGTTCCTTCGGGACAGGGGGCTCGAATGAGCAGTTCTTC

j_call: TRBJ1-2
clone_size: once
d_call: .
v_call: TRBV2
cdr3_aa: CASSAMQTPNYGYTF
cdr3_nt: TGTGCCAGCAGTGCGATGCAGACGCCTAACTATGGCTACACCTTC

j_call: TRBJ2-1
clone_size: .
d_call: .
v_call: TRBV18
cdr3_aa: CASSPVASEQFF
cdr3_nt: TGTGCCAGCTCACCGGTGGCGAGTGAGCAGTTCTTC

j_call: TRBJ2-4
clone_size: .
d_call: TRBD1
v_call: TRBV5-4
cdr3_aa: CASSSGTVKNIQYF
cdr3_nt: TGTGCCAGCAGCTCCGGGACAGTCAAAAACATTCAGTACTTC

j_call: TRBJ1-6
clone_size: .
d_call: TRBD1
v_call: TRBV11-1
cdr3_aa: CASSQDRGSSPLHF
cdr3_nt: TGTGCCAGCAGCCAGGACAGGGGGAGTTCACCCCTCCACTTT

j_call: TRBJ2-1
clone_size: .
d_call: .
v_call: TRBV11-2
cdr3_aa: CASSLPRRGYNEQFF
cdr3_nt: TGTGCCAGCAGCCTACCCCGGAGGGGATACAATGAGCAGTTCTTC

j_call: TRBJ1-6
clone_size: .
d_call: .
v_call: TRBV2
cdr3_aa: CASSEVSTVLRPLHF
cdr3_nt: TGTGCCAGCAGTGAAGTTAGTACCGTATTACGCCCCCTCCACTTT

j_call: TRBJ2-2
clone_size: .
d_call: TRBD2
v_call: TRBV19
cdr3_aa: CASRLAGATGELFF
cdr3_nt: TGTGCCAGTAGACTAGCGGGGGCCACCGGGGAGCTGTTTTTT

j_call: TRBJ2-1
clone_size: .
d_call: TRBD2
v_call: TRBV29-1
cdr3_aa: CSVPGGTSGINEQFF
cdr3_nt: TGCAGCGTTCCCGGCGGGACTAGCGGTATAAATGAGCAGTTCTTC

j_call: TRBJ2-5
clone_size: .
d_call: .
v_call: TRBV4-1
cdr3_aa: CASSHPDFGETQYF
cdr3_nt: TGCGCCAGCAGCCATCCGGACTTCGGGGAGACCCAGTACTTC

j_call: TRBJ2-7
clone_size: .
d_call: TRBD2
v_call: TRBV6-1
cdr3_aa: CASSESGGPLGEQYF
cdr3_nt: TGTGCCAGCAGTGAGAGCGGGGGGCCTCTGGGGGAGCAGTACTTC

j_call: TRBJ2-7
clone_size: .
d_call: .
v_call: TRBV5-4
cdr3_aa: CASSLSVGSDTYEQYF
cdr3_nt: TGTGCCAGCAGTCTATCGGTGGGCTCCGATACCTACGAGCAGTACTTC

j_call: TRBJ2-7
clone_size: .
d_call: .
v_call: TRBV10-2
cdr3_aa: CASRGSASSYEQYF
cdr3_nt: TGCGCCAGCAGGGGCAGCGCCAGCTCCTACGAGCAGTACTTC

j_call: TRBJ1-1
clone_size: .
d_call: .
v_call: TRBV19
cdr3_aa: CASSTRGLRDTEAFF
cdr3_nt: TGTGCCAGTAGTACTCGGGGCCTGAGGGACACTGAAGCTTTCTTT

j_call: TRBJ2-4
clone_size: .
d_call: .
v_call: TRBV5-1
cdr3_aa: CASSLGSALAKNIQYF
cdr3_nt: TGCGCCAGCAGCCTCGGGAGTGCTTTAGCCAAAAACATTCAGTACTTC

j_call: TRBJ1-2
clone_size: .
d_call: .
v_call: TRBV27
cdr3_aa: CASREGYYGYTF
cdr3_nt: TGTGCCAGCAGGGAGGGTTACTATGGCTACACCTTC

j_call: TRBJ2-5
clone_size: .
d_call: .
v_call: TRBV28
cdr3_aa: CASRDQETQYF
cdr3_nt: TGTGCCAGCAGGGACCAAGAGACCCAGTACTTC

j_call: TRBJ1-2
clone_size: .
d_call: TRBD1
v_call: TRBV6-1
cdr3_aa: CASSATQGALGYGYTF
cdr3_nt: TGTGCCAGCAGTGCGACACAGGGGGCCTTGGGCTATGGCTACACCTTC

j_call: TRBJ2-6
clone_size: .
d_call: .
v_call: TRBV28
cdr3_aa: CASSLAVSGANVLTF
cdr3_nt: TGTGCCAGCAGTTTGGCAGTCTCTGGGGCCAACGTCCTGACTTTC

j_call: TRBJ2-3
clone_size: once
d_call: .
v_call: TRBV5-1
cdr3_aa: CASSGRPGGFRTDTQYF
cdr3_nt: TGCGCCAGCAGCGGCAGACCCGGTGGGTTTCGAACAGATACGCAGTATTTT

j_call: TRBJ2-5
clone_size: .
d_call: TRBD2
v_call: TRBV7-2
cdr3_aa: CATSRTSGDQETQYF
cdr3_nt: TGTGCCACCTCCCGAACTAGCGGTGACCAAGAGACCCAGTACTTC

j_call: TRBJ1-4
clone_size: .
d_call: TRBD1
v_call: TRBV5-1
cdr3_aa: CASSLEDRDEKLFF
cdr3_nt: TGCGCCAGCAGCCTTGAGGACAGGGATGAAAAACTGTTTTTT

j_call: TRBJ2-1
clone_size: .
d_call: .
v_call: TRBV7-2
cdr3_aa: CASSPQSDPKREFF
cdr3_nt: TGTGCCAGCAGCCCACAGAGTGACCCGAAGAGAGAGTTCTTC

j_call: TRBJ2-1
clone_size: .
d_call: TRBD1
v_call: TRBV9
cdr3_aa: CASSASDLGQGFPNEQFF
cdr3_nt: TGTGCCAGCAGCGCGTCCGACTTGGGACAGGGGTTTCCCAATGAGCAGTTCTTC

j_call: TRBJ2-7
clone_size: .
d_call: .
v_call: TRBV19
cdr3_aa: CASMGRESYEQYF
cdr3_nt: TGTGCCAGCATGGGACGGGAATCCTACGAGCAGTACTTC

j_call: TRBJ2-6
clone_size: .
d_call: TRBD1
v_call: TRBV18
cdr3_aa: CASSATGAGSGANVLTF
cdr3_nt: TGTGCCAGCTCAGCCACAGGGGCTGGGTCTGGGGCCAACGTCCTGACTTTC

j_call: TRBJ2-5
clone_size: .
d_call: TRBD2
v_call: TRBV14
cdr3_aa: CASSQVAGVRGETQYF
cdr3_nt: TGTGCCAGCAGCCAAGTGGCGGGAGTCCGGGGTGAGACCCAGTACTTC

j_call: TRBJ1-1
clone_size: .
d_call: .
v_call: TRBV27
cdr3_aa: CASSLVRGNTEAFF
cdr3_nt: TGTGCCAGCAGTTTAGTTCGGGGGAACACTGAAGCTTTCTTT

j_call: TRBJ1-1
clone_size: once
d_call: TRBD1
v_call: TRBV6-1
cdr3_aa: CASSDRPGGPYTEAFF
cdr3_nt: TGTGCCAGCAGTGATAGGCCAGGGGGCCCGTACACTGAAGCTTTCTTT

j_call: TRBJ2-3
clone_size: once
d_call: .
v_call: TRBV18
cdr3_aa: CASSPLTGLPTDTQYF
cdr3_nt: TGTGCCAGCTCACCGCTCACAGGGCTCCCCACAGATACGCAGTATTTT

j_call: TRBJ2-2
clone_size: .
d_call: .
v_call: TRBV9
cdr3_aa: CASSPRGAANTGELFF
cdr3_nt: TGTGCCAGCAGCCCCAGGGGAGCCGCGAACACCGGGGAGCTGTTTTTT

j_call: TRBJ2-7
clone_size: .
d_call: .
v_call: TRBV6-6
cdr3_aa: CASSYSSLPVQYF
cdr3_nt: TGTGCCAGCAGTTACTCGAGCCTCCCAGTGCAGTACTTC